This T cell receptor (beta chain) derives from a study of long-term antiretroviral therapy in people with HIV. The overall study: When the earliest samples were collected, ART was typically delayed until CD4 counts fell. Study conclusions and caveats: Post-treatment diversity went higher with ART but stayed below transplant donor controls. HIV repertoires spanned narrower CDR3 length ranges than controls.

The CDR3 is made up of 16 amino acids. Germline V gene sequence: CDR1 LNHDA, CDR2 SQIVND (reference sequence). With V trimmed by 5 bases and J by 2 bases, 11 bases remained unmatched. Sequencing used immunoSEQ v3.0 at survey level. Profiled with immunoSEQ multiplex PCR; TCRdb holds only in-frame clones, not every one. In the table there are just under 40,000 clones, 70% to 90% of which are singletons. A note on this clone: Its antigen is unknown.

Per donor, a minimum of one pre-ART and a minimum of two post-ART PBMC samples were available. Source: unsorted PBMCs, taken just before starting antiretroviral therapy. The V and J genes are TRBV19 and TRBJ2-7; 8 nucleotides line up with TRBD1. The TCR comes from a woman under 30 with HIV. CDR3: CASSARQGSEPYEQYF. In nucleotides, the CDR3 is TGTGCCAGTAGTGCCCGACAGGGGTCGGAGCCCTACGAGCAGTACTTC.